One sample yielded the 30 T cell receptor beta chains listed below, sequenced in a study of CD8 T cells in ankylosing spondylitis. No antigens are known for them. General study points: One TCR beta motif, made up of fewer than 10 highly homologous variants, appeared characteristic of ankylosing spondylitis blood.

TCRdb called the 5' RACE reads again in MiXCR, with one record for every CDR3 protein. Counted here are around 220,000 distinct CDR3 sequences, about 18% occurring once; the ten biggest clones make up roughly 46%. Sequenced sample: blood, either unsorted or a sorted T cell fraction (not recorded which). These receptors were taken from a male donor with ankylosing spondylitis.

This clonotype was recorded a few times. This chain connects TRBV20-1 to TRBJ2-1, with TRBD1 matching 7 bases. The CDR3 totals 13 residues. Germline CDR1 and CDR2: DFQATT and SNEGSKA (reference sequence). The J segment lost 11 bases and the V segment lost 0 bases, leaving 7 bases of the junction unmatched. CDR3 sequence (DNA): TGCAGTGCTAGAGATTTAAAGGGGGCGAAGCAGTTCTTC. This gives the protein CSARDLKGAKQFF.

V usage is TRBV4-2 and J usage is TRBJ1-3; 9 bases align to TRBD1. Germline V gene sequence: CDR1 LGHNA, CDR2 YNFKEQ. CDR3 size: 18 residues. Trimming removed 4 bases from V and 1 base from J; junction bases left unmatched: 11. CDR3 in amino acids: CASSPPGTGLNSGNTIYF. The DNA for the CDR3 is TGTGCCAGCAGCCCCCCCGGGACAGGGTTAAATTCTGGAAACACCATATATTTT.

This clonotype was observed a handful of times. This rearrangement joins TRBV29-1 to TRBJ2-7; D gene unclear. CDR3 size: 13 residues. Germline loops: CDR1 SQVTM, CDR2 ANQGSEA. V lost 4 bases, J lost 0 bases, and 10 bases lay in between. CDR3 in DNA: TGCAGCGTTGCCGACGGCAGCTCCTACGAGCAGTACTTC. It specifies CSVADGSSYEQYF.

Only a few counts were recorded for this clonotype. The rearrangement links TRBV6-5 to TRBJ1-1; D is unclear. Germline V gene lookup returns CDR1 MNHEY and CDR2 SVGAGI. Trimming shortened V by 6 bases and J by 10 bases, and 15 bases separated the two germline ends. CDR3 length equals 12 residues. In DNA form, the CDR3 reads TGTGCCAGCAGCCAGCCGGGCCGGGGAGCTTTCTTT. Amino acids: CASSQPGRGAFF.

This clonotype was seen more than once but under ten times. V and J are TRBV9 and TRBJ1-4; D uncertain. CDR1 SGDLS and CDR2 YYNGEE come from the germline V gene. The CDR3 spans 15 residues. The germline V and J ends were trimmed by 2 bases and 2 bases, with 10 bases remaining between them. CDR3 protein: CASSVWPETNEKLFF. Written as DNA, the CDR3 is TGTGCCAGCAGCGTTTGGCCCGAGACTAATGAAAAACTGTTTTTT. Using reference TRBV9 and TRBJ1-4 for the parts outside the CDR3, the full variable domain is DSGVTQTPKHLITATGQRVTLRCSPRSGDLSVYWYQQSLDQGLQFLIQYYNGEERAKGNILERFSAQQFPDLHSELNLSSLELGDSALYFCASSVWPETNEKLFFGSGTQLSVL.

This chain links TRBV28 with TRBJ2-1; D is ambiguous. CDR3 length: 13 amino acids. Trimming took 3 bases from V and 4 from J, leaving 7 bases between them. Germline CDR1 and CDR2: MDHEN and SYDVKM. The CDR3 loop reads CASSFRLYNEQFF. In DNA, the CDR3 is TGTGCCAGCAGTTTTAGGTTATACAATGAGCAGTTCTTC. Full variable domain (remainder filled in from reference TRBV28 and TRBJ2-1): DVKVTQSSRYLVKRTGEKVFLECVQDMDHENMFWYRQDPGLGLRLIYFSYDVKMKEKGDIPEGYSVSREKKERFSLILESASTNQTSMYLCASSFRLYNEQFFGPGTRLTVL.

This sequence joins TRBV20-1 and TRBJ2-5; 7 bases are shared with TRBD2. Unmatched junction bases numbered 11, after V lost 4 bases and J lost 3 bases. CDR3 length equals 15 residues. Germline CDR1 is DFQATT and CDR2 is SNEGSKA (reference sequence). CDR3 loop: CSAKMSGEVEETQYF. CDR3 DNA: TGCAGTGCTAAAATGAGCGGGGAGGTGGAAGAGACCCAGTACTTC.

This clonotype was observed a handful of times. V is TRBV4-3 and J is TRBJ2-7; 8 bases are shared with TRBD1. The CDR3 consists of 14 residues. V dropped 4 bases and J dropped 4; count of bases not matched to a gene: 6. Germline CDR1 reads LGHNA; CDR2 reads YSLEER. The CDR3 region is CASSPTTGAYEQYF. Written as DNA, the CDR3 is TGCGCCAGCAGCCCGACGACAGGGGCATACGAGCAGTACTTC.

The chain joins TRBV5-4 to TRBJ2-7; 7 bases agree with TRBD2. J gave up 1 base and V 0 bases, and 1 base lay outside the gene matches. There are 14 residues in the CDR3. Germline V gene data show CDR1 as SGHNT and CDR2 as YYREEE (reference sequence). The CDR3 bases are TGTGCCAGCAGCTTGGGGGAGGGATCCTACGAGCAGTACTTC. This translates into CASSLGEGSYEQYF.

The rearrangement links TRBV5-1 to TRBJ2-5, with 7 bases fitting TRBD1. Trimming at V came to 2 bases and at J to 1 base, leaving 5 bases not matched to a gene. The CDR3 is 15 residues long. Germline V gene data show CDR1 as SGHRS and CDR2 as YFSETQ. CDR3 sequence: CASSLMGQPQETQYF. CDR3 nucleotides: TGCGCCAGCAGCTTAATGGGACAGCCCCAAGAGACCCAGTACTTC.

Comments on this clonotype: The junction departs from the called germline gene at one end, perhaps through a read error. CDR3 DNA sequence: TGCGCCAGCACCGCCGGGAACAATGAGCAGATCTTC. Amino acids: CASTAGNNEQIF. The rearrangement uses TRBV10-2 and TRBJ2-1; D might be TRBD2 (5 bases). Germline V gene data show CDR1 as WSHSY and CDR2 as SAAADI. The CDR3 spans 12 residues.

The V gene is TRBV3-1, the J gene TRBJ2-1; D ambiguous. Trimming left V 0 bases short and J 5 bases short, with 8 bases between. Germline CDR1 is LGHDT and CDR2 is YNNKEL (reference sequence). The CDR3 runs to 14 residues. This CDR3 is CASSQDGRHNEQFF. The CDR3 DNA follows: TGTGCCAGCAGCCAAGATGGTCGGCACAATGAGCAGTTCTTC.

The CDR3 DNA reads TGTGCCAGCAGTTCCCGGACAGGGTCTAACGAGCAGTACTTC. Its translation is CASSSRTGSNEQYF. The chain joins TRBV27 to TRBJ2-7, with 8 bases fitting TRBD1. The CDR3 consists of 14 residues. The germline gives CDR1 MNHEY, CDR2 SMNVEV (reference sequence). With V trimmed by 4 bases and J by 5 bases, 7 bases remained unmatched.

This clonotype was observed a handful of times. This rearrangement joins TRBV20-1 to TRBJ2-5; 12 bases match TRBD2. Trimming at V came to 4 bases and at J to 5 bases, leaving 11 bases not matched to a gene. The germline CDR1 and CDR2 sequences are DFQATT and SNEGSKA (reference sequence). The CDR3 is 16 amino acids. The CDR3 protein is CSAKASSGRAWETQYF. The CDR3 DNA follows: TGCAGTGCTAAGGCGTCTAGCGGGAGGGCCTGGGAGACCCAGTACTTC.

The chain combines TRBV28 with TRBJ2-2, with TRBD2 matching 9 bases. V was clipped by 5 bases and J by 5 bases; unmatched bases: 9. The germline gives CDR1 MDHEN, CDR2 SYDVKM. CDR3 length: 16 residues. The CDR3 sequence is CASSPTDSGSTGELFF. The CDR3 DNA follows: TGTGCCAGCAGTCCCACAGATAGCGGGAGTACCGGGGAGCTGTTTTTT.

This chain connects TRBV5-6 to TRBJ2-6, with 8 positions matching TRBD2. The J segment lost 0 bases and the V segment lost 3 bases, leaving 17 bases of the junction unmatched. CDR1 and CDR2 (germline): SGHDT, YYEEEE. This CDR3 region has 21 residues. CDR3 DNA sequence: TGTGCCAGCAGCTACCCCCGGGGGGGGGAGGCCGTAAGCTCTGGGGCCAACGTCCTGACTTTC. It is translated as CASSYPRGGEAVSSGANVLTF.

A few counts support this clonotype. V gene TRBV29-1 combines with J gene TRBJ2-7, with 8 bases lining up with TRBD2. V shed 7 bases and J 4 bases; nucleotides not matched to a gene: 21. Germline assignment: CDR1 SQVTM and CDR2 ANQGSEA. The CDR3 is 17 residues long. The CDR3 loop is CSAASPGLTSAGYEQYF. DNA of the CDR3: TGCAGCGCTGCCTCCCCCGGTTTGACTAGCGCGGGGTACGAGCAGTACTTC.

This clonotype has just a few counts. The V and J genes are TRBV20-1 and TRBJ1-5; no definite D call. Germline CDR1 DFQATT, CDR2 SNEGSKA (reference sequence). V was cut by 5 bases and J by 5 bases, with 10 bases left in between. The CDR3 contains 12 residues. The CDR3 bases are TGCAGTGCTTCCCCGGAAGATCAGCCCCAGCATTTT. It is translated as CSASPEDQPQHF.

There are a few counts of this clonotype. The rearrangement links TRBV27 to TRBJ2-3; D unclear. The CDR3 contains 14 residues. Germline lookup yields CDR1 MNHEY and CDR2 SMNVEV (reference sequence). V lost 0 bases to trimming and J lost 2 bases, with 6 bases between them. CDR3 sequence reads: CASSLSIYTDTQYF. For the CDR3, the DNA is TGTGCCAGCAGTTTATCGATATACACAGATACGCAGTATTTT.

The chain uses TRBV6-4 and TRBJ1-6; D is unresolved. From germline, CDR1 is MRHNA and CDR2 SNTAGT. With 7 bases removed from V and 0 bases from J, the gap between germline ends came to 16 bases. The CDR3 consists of 17 residues. This CDR3 is CASTSTVSISYNSPLHF. CDR3 nucleotides: TGTGCCAGCACTTCTACAGTTTCGATCTCCTATAATTCACCCCTCCACTTT.

CDR3: CASSPGQGNQPQHF. DNA for the CDR3: TGCGCCAGCAGCCCAGGACAGGGCAATCAGCCCCAGCATTTT. This rearrangement joins TRBV4-1 to TRBJ1-5; TRBD1 agrees at 7 bases. Looked up from germline, CDR1 is MGHRA and CDR2 is YSYEKL. V lost 4 bases and J lost 2; bases outside the gene matches: 2. CDR3 length: 14 residues.

The rearrangement uses TRBV7-2 and TRBJ2-1; 8 positions match TRBD1. With V trimmed by 4 bases and J by 0 bases, 5 bases remained unmatched. The CDR3 covers 16 residues. Germline lookup yields CDR1 SGHTA and CDR2 FQGNSA. In nucleotides, the CDR3 is TGTGCCAGCAGCTCCTGGACAGGGCGCTCCTACAATGAGCAGTTCTTC. It yields the protein CASSSWTGRSYNEQFF.

This clonotype was counted between two and nine times. This rearrangement joins TRBV29-1 to TRBJ2-1, with 8 bases aligning to TRBD2. Trimming cost V 7 bases and J 8 bases; bases outside gene matches: 10. This CDR3 region has 13 residues. Germline CDR1 SQVTM, CDR2 ANQGSEA. The CDR3 loop reads CSAQAGASDEQFF. Written as DNA, the CDR3 is TGCAGCGCTCAAGCGGGAGCGAGCGATGAGCAGTTCTTC.

CDR3 bases: TGTGCCAGCAGTGAGTTGGGCGGGGGGAGCTCCTACGAGCAGTACTTC. It encodes CASSELGGGSSYEQYF. The chain uses TRBV6-1 and TRBJ2-7; 8 bases fit TRBD2. This CDR3 is built from 16 residues. V lost 3 bases and J lost 0; bases outside the gene matches: 7. Germline values: CDR1 MNHNS, CDR2 SASEGT.

The sample holds a few counts of this clonotype. A read error may produce the germline difference seen at one junction end. The chain joins TRBV20-1 to TRBJ2-1, with no clear D. Germline assignment: CDR1 DFQATT and CDR2 SNEGSKA (reference sequence). The CDR3 sequence is 15 residues long. CDR3 DNA sequence: TGCAGTGCTCGTGATCTGATGGGGTCCTCCAATGAGCAGTTCTTC. It is translated as CSARDLMGSSNEQFF.

The chain uses TRBV9 and TRBJ2-3; 16 nucleotides align to TRBD2. CDR1 and CDR2 from the germline V gene are SGDLS and YYNGEE. The length of the CDR3 is 16 residues. Germline trimming cut 7 bases from V and 5 bases from J; bases unmatched to any gene: 7. CDR3 protein: CASGTSGRDEIDTQYF. For the CDR3, the DNA is TGTGCCAGCGGGACTAGCGGGAGGGATGAGATAGATACGCAGTATTTT.

This clonotype was detected a few times. J is TRBJ2-3 and V is TRBV20-1; D uncertain. The CDR3 spans 12 residues. V was cut by 0 bases and J by 4 bases, with 5 bases left in between. The V gene's germline CDR1 is DFQATT and CDR2 SNEGSKA (reference sequence). In DNA form, the CDR3 reads TGCAGTGCTAGAGATCTGGCAGATACGCAGTATTTT. Translation gives CSARDLADTQYF.

This clonotype appeared a few times. V is TRBV7-9 and J is TRBJ2-5; 8 nucleotides match TRBD1. The CDR3 consists of 15 residues. Trimming cost V 5 bases and J 2 bases; bases outside gene matches: 7. Germline CDR1 is SEHNR and CDR2 is FQNEAQ (reference sequence). CDR3 DNA: TGTGCCAGCAGCCATCCCTGGACAGGGCAAGAGACCCAGTACTTC. It yields the protein CASSHPWTGQETQYF. The whole variable domain, remainder taken from reference TRBV7-9 and TRBJ2-5, is DTGVSQNPRHKITKRGQNVTFRCDPISEHNRLYWYRQTLGQGPEFLTYFQNEAQLEKSRLLSDRFSAERPKGSFSTLEIQRTEQGDSAMYLCASSHPWTGQETQYFGPGTRLLVL.

This chain joins TRBV10-3 and TRBJ1-5; D unresolved. Germline assignment: CDR1 ENHRY and CDR2 SYGVKD. The CDR3 is 13 residues long. V was cut by 3 bases and J by 7 bases, with 10 bases left in between. The CDR3 DNA is TGTGCCATCAGTGACAGTCCGCTCCAGCCCCAGCATTTT. Translated, it gives CAISDSPLQPQHF.

This clonotype was observed a handful of times. The V call is TRBV20-1, the J call TRBJ2-3; 10 bases fit TRBD2. Germline-derived CDR1 and CDR2 are DFQATT and SNEGSKA (reference sequence). The CDR3 extends over 16 amino acids. V was clipped by 1 base and J by 2 bases; unmatched bases: 6. CDR3 in amino acids: CSARAGTSAPTDTQYF. The CDR3, as DNA: TGCAGTGCTAGAGCAGGGACTAGCGCCCCCACAGATACGCAGTATTTT.